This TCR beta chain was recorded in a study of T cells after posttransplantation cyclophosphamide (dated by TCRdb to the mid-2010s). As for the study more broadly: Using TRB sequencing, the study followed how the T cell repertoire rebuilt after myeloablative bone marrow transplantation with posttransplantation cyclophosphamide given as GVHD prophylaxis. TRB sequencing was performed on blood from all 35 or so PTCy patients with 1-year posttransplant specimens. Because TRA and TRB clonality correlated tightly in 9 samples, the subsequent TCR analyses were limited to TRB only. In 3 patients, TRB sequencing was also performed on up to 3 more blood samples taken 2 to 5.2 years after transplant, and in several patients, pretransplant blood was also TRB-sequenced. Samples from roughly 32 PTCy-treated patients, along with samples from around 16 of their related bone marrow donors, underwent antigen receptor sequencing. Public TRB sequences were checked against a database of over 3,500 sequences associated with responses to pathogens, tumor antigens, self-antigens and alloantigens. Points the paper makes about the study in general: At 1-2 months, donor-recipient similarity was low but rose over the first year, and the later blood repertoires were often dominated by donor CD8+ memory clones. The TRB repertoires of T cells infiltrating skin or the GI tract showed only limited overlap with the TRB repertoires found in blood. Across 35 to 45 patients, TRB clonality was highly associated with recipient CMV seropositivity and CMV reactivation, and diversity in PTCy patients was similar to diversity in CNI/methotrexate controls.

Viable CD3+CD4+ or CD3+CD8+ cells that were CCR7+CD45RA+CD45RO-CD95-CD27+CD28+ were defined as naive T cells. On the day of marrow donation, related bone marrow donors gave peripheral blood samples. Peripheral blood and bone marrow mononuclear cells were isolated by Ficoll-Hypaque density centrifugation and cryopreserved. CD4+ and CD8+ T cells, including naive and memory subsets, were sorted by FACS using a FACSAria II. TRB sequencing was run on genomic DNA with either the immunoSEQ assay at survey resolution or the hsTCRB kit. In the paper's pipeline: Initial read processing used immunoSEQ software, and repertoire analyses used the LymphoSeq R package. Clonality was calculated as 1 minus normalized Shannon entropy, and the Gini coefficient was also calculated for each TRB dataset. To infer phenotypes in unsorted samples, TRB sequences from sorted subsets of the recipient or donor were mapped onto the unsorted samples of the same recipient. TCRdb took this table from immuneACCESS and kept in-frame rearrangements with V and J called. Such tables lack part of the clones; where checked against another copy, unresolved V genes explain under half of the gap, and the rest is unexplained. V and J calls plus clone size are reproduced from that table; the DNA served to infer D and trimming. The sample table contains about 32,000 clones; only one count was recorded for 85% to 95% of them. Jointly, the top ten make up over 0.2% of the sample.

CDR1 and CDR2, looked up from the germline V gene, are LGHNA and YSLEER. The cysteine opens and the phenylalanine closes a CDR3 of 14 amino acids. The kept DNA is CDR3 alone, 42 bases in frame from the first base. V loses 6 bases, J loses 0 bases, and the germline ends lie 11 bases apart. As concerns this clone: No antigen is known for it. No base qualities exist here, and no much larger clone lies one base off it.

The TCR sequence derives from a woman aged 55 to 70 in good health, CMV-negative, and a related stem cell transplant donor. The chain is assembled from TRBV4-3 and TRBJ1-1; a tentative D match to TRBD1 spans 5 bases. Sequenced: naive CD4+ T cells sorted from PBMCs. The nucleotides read TGCGCCAGCAGACAAAGGGGCCTGAACACTGAAGCTTTCTTT. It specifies CASRQRGLNTEAFF.